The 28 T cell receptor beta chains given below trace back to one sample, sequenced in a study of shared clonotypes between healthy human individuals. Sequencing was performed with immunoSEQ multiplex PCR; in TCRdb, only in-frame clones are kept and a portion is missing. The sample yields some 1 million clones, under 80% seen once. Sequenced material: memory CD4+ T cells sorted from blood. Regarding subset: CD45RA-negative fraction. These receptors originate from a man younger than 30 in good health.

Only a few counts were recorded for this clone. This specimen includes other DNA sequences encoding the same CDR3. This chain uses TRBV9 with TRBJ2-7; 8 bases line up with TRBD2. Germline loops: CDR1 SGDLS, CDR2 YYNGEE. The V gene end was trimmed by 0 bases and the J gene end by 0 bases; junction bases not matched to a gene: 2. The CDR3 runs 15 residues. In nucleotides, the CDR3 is TGTGCCAGCAGCGTAGCGGGGGGGAGCTCCTACGAGCAGTACTTC. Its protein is CASSVAGGSSYEQYF.

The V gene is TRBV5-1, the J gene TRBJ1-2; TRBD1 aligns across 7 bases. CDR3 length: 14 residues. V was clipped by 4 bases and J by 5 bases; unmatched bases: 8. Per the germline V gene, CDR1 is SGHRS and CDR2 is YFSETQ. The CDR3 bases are TGCGCCAGCAGCCTTGGGACAGCGCCTTATGGCTACACCTTC. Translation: CASSLGTAPYGYTF.

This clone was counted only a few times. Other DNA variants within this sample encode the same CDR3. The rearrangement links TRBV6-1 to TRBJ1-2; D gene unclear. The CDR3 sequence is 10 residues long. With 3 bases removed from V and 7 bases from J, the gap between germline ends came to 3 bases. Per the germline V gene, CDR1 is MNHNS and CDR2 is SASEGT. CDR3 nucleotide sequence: TGTGCCAGCAGTGATCGTGGCTACACCTTC. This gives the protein CASSDRGYTF.

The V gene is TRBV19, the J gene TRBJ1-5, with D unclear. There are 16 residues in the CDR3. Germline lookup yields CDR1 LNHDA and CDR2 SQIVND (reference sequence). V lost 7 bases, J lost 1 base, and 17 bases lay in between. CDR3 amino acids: CASTPRGEGSNQPQHF. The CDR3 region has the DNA TGTGCCAGTACCCCACGGGGAGAGGGAAGCAATCAGCCCCAGCATTTT.

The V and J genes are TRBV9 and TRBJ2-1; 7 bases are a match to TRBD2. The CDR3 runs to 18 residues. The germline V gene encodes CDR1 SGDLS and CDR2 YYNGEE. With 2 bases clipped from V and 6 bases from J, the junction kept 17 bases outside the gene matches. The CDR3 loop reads CASSVSAGFTVVGNEQFF. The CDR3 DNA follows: TGTGCCAGCAGCGTCTCAGCGGGATTCACGGTGGTTGGCAATGAGCAGTTCTTC.

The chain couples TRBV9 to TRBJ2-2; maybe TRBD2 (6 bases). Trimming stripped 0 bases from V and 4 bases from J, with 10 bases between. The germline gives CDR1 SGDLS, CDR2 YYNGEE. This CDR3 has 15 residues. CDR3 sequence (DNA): TGTGCCAGCAGCGTAGGTGCGCGGGGCACCGGGGAGCTGTTTTTT. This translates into CASSVGARGTGELFF.

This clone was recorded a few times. CDR3 coding DNA: TGTGCCTGGAGTGGACAGGCTACTCAGCCCCAGCATTTT. Encoded protein: CAWSGQATQPQHF. The rearrangement uses TRBV30 and TRBJ1-5; TRBD1 might be the D (6 bases). CDR1 and CDR2 (germline): GTSNPN, SVGIG (reference sequence). This CDR3 has 13 amino acids. Between the trimmed V and J ends, which lost 1 base and 6 bases, there was a span of 10 bases.

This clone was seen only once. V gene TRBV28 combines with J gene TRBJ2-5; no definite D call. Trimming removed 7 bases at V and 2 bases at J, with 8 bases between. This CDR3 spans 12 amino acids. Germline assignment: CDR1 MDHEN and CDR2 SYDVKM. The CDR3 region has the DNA TGTGCCAGCAACACAGTACAAGAGACCCAGTACTTC. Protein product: CASNTVQETQYF.

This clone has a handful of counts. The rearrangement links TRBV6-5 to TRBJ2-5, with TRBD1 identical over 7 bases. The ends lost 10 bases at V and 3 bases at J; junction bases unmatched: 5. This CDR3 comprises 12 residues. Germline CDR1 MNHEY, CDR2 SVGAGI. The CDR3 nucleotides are TGTGCCACGACAGGGAATGAAGAGACCCAGTACTTC. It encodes CATTGNEETQYF.

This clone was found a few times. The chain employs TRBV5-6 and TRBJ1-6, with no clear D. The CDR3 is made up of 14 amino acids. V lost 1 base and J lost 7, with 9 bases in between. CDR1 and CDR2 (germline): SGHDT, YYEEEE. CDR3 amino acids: CASSLLRENSPLHF. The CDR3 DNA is TGTGCCAGCAGCTTGTTAAGGGAGAATTCACCCCTCCACTTT.

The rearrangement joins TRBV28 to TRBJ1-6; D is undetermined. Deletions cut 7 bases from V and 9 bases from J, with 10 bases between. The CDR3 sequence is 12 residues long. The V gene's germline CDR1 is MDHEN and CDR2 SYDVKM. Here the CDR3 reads CASKDLTSPLHF. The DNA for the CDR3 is TGTGCCAGCAAGGACCTGACTTCACCCCTCCACTTT.

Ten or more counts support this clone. The chain's CDR3 is CASSVVPLRLAGTDTQYF. CDR3 nucleotide sequence: TGTGCCAGCAGCGTAGTGCCCCTCAGACTAGCGGGAACGGATACGCAGTATTTT. The chain couples TRBV9 to TRBJ2-3; 11 bases are a match to TRBD2. Germline CDR1 is SGDLS and CDR2 is YYNGEE. V lost 0 bases, J lost 6 bases, and 12 bases stayed unmatched. The CDR3 has 18 amino acids.

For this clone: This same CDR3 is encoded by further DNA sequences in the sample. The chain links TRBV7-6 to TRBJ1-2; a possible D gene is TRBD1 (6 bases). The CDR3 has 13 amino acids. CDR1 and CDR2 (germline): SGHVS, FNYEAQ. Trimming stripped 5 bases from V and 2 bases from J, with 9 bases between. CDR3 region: CASSPQGNYGYTF. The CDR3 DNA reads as TGTGCCAGCAGCCCTCAGGGGAACTATGGCTACACCTTC.

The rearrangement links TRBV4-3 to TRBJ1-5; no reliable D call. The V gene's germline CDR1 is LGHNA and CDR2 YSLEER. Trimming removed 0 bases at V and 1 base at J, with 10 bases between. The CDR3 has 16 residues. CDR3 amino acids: CASSQERGGSNQPQHF. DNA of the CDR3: TGCGCCAGCAGCCAAGAGAGAGGCGGGAGCAATCAGCCCCAGCATTTT.

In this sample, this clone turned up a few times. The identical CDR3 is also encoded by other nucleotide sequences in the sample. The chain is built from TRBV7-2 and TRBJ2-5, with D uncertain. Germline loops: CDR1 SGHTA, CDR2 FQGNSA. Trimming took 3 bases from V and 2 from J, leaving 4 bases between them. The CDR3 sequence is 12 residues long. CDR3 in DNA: TGTGCCAGCAGCTTGCGACAAGAGACCCAGTACTTC. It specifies CASSLRQETQYF.

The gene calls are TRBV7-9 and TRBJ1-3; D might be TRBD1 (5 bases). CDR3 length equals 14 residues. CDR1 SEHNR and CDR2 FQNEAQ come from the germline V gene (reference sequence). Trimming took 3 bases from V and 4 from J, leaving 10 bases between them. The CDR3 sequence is CASSFVGTGNTIYF. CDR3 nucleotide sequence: TGTGCCAGCAGCTTTGTGGGGACCGGAAACACCATATATTTT.

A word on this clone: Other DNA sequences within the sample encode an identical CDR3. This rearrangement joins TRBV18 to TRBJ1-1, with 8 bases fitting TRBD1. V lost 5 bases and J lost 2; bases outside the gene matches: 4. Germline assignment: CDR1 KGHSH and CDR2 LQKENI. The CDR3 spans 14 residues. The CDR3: CASSSTGENTEAFF. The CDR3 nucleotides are TGTGCCAGCTCATCGACAGGGGAAAACACTGAAGCTTTCTTT. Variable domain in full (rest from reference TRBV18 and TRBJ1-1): NAGVMQNPRHLVRRRGQEARLRCSPMKGHSHVYWYRQLPEEGLKFMVYLQKENIIDESGMPKERFSAEFPKEGPSILRIQQVVRGDSAAYFCASSSTGENTEAFFGQGTRLTVV.

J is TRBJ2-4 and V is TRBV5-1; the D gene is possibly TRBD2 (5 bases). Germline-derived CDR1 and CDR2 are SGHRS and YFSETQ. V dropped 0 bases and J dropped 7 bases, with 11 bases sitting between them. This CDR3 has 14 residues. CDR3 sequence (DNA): TGCGCCAGCAGCTTGGGAGGATCGGGGAACATTCAGTACTTC. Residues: CASSLGGSGNIQYF.

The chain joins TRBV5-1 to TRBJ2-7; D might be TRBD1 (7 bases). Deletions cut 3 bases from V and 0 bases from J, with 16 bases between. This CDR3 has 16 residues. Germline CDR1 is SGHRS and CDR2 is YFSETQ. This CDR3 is CASSSRGRGSSYEQYF. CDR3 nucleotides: TGCGCCAGCAGCTCAAGGGGGCGGGGAAGCTCCTACGAGCAGTACTTC. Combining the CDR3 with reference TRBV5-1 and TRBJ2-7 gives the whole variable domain KAGVTQTPRYLIKTRGQQVTLSCSPISGHRSVSWYQQTPGQGLQFLFEYFSETQRNKGNFPGRFSGRQFSNSRSEMNVSTLELGDSALYLCASSSRGRGSSYEQYFGPGTRLTVT.

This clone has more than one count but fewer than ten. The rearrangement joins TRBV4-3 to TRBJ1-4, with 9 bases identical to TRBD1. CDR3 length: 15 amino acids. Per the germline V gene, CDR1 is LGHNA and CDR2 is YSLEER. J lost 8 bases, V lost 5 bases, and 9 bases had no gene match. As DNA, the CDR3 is TGCGCCAGCAGCTCTCAGGGACAGGGAGGAGAAAAACTGTTTTTT. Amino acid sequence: CASSSQGQGGEKLFF.

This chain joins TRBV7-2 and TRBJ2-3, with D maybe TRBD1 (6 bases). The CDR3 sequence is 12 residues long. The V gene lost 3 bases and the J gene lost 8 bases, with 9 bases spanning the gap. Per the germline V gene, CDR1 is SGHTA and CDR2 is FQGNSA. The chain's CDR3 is CASSFIQGTQYF. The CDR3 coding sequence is TGTGCCAGCAGCTTTATACAGGGTACGCAGTATTTT.

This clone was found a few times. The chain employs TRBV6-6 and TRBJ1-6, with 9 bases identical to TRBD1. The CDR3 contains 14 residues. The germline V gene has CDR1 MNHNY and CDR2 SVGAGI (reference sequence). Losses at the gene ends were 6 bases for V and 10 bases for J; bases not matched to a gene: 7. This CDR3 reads CASSQQGALSPLHF. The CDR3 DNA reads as TGTGCCAGCAGCCAACAGGGGGCCTTGTCACCCCTCCACTTT.

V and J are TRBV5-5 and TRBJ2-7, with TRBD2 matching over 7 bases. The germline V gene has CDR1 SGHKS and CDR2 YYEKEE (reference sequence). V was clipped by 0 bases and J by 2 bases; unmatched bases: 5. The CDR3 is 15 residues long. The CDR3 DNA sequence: TGTGCCAGCAGCTTGGTGGCTAGCGGAACCTACGAGCAGTACTTC. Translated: CASSLVASGTYEQYF. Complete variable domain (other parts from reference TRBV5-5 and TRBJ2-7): DAGVTQSPTHLIKTRGQQVTLRCSPISGHKSVSWYQQVLGQGPQFIFQYYEKEERGRGNFPDRFSARQFPNYSSELNVNALLLGDSALYLCASSLVASGTYEQYFGPGTRLTVT.

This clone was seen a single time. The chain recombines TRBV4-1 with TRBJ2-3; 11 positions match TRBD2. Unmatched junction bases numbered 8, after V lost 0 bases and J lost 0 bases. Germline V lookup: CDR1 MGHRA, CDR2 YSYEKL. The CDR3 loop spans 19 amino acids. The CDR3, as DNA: TGCGCCAGCAGCCAAGAGAGCCTAGCGGGGGGATCTAGCACAGATACGCAGTATTTT. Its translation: CASSQESLAGGSSTDTQYF.

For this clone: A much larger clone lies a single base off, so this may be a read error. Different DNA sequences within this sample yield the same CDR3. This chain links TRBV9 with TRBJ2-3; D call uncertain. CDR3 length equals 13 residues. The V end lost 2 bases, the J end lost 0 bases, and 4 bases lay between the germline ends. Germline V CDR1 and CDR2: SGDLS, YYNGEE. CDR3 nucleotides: TGTGCCAGCAGCGTCGATAGCACAGATACGCAGTATTTT. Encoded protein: CASSVDSTDTQYF.

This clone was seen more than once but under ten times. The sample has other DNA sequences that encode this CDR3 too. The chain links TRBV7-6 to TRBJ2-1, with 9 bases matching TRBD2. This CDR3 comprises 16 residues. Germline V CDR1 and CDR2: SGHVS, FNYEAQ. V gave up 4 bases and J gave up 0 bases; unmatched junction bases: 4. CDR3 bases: TGTGCCAGCAGCTCCCTTAGCGGGAGCTCCTACAATGAGCAGTTCTTC. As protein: CASSSLSGSSYNEQFF.

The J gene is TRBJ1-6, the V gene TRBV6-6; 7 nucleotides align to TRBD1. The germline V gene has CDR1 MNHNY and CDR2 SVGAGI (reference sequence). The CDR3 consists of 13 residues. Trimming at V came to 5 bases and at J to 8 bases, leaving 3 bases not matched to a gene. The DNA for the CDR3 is TGTGCCAGCAGTACAGGGGCGGATTCACCCCTCCACTTT. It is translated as CASSTGADSPLHF.

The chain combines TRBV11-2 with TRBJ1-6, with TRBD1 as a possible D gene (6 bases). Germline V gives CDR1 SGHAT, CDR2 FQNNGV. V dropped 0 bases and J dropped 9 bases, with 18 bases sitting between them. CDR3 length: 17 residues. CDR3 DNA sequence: TGTGCCAGCAGCTTAGAAACAGGAACAGGGAGGGGTTCACCCCTCCACTTT. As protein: CASSLETGTGRGSPLHF.